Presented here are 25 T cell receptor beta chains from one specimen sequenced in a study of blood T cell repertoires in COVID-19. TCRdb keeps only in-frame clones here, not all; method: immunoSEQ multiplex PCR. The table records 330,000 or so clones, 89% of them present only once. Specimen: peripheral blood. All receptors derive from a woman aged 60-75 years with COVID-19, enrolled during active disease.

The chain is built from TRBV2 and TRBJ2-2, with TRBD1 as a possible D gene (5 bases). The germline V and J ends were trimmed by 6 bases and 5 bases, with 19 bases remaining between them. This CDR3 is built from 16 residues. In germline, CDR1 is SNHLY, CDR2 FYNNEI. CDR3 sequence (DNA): TGTGCCAGCAGATTGGAGATCCTCCCAGGGACCGGGGAGCTGTTTTTT. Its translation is CASRLEILPGTGELFF.

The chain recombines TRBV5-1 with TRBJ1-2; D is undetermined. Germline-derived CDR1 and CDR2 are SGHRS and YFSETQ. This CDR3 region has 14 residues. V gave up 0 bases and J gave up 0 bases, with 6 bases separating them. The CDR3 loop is CASSLGAPNYGYTF. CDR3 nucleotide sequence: TGCGCCAGCAGCTTGGGGGCGCCTAACTATGGCTACACCTTC.

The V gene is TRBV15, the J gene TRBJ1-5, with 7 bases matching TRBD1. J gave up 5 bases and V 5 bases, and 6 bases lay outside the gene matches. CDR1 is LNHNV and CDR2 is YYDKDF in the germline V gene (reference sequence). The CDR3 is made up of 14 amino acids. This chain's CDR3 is CATSSTTGYQPQHF. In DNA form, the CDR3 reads TGTGCCACCAGCTCGACGACAGGGTATCAGCCCCAGCATTTT.

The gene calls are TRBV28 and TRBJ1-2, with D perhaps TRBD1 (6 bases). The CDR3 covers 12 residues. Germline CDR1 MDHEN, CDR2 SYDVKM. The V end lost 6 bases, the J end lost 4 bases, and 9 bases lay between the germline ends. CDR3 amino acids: CASRGGVYGYTF. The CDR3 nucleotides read TGTGCCAGCAGAGGGGGGGTCTATGGCTACACCTTC.

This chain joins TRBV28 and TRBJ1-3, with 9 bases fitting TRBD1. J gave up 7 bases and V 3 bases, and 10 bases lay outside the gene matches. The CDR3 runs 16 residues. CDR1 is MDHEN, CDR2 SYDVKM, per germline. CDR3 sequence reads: CASSFVWGTGSNTIYF. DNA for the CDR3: TGTGCCAGCAGTTTTGTTTGGGGGACAGGGAGTAACACCATATATTTT.

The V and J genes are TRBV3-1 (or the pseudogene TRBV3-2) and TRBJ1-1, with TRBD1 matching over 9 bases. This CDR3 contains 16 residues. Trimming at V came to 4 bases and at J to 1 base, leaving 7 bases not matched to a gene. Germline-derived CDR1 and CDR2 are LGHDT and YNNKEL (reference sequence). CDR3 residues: CASSRSRTGANTEAFF. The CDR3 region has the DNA TGTGCCAGCAGCCGAAGTCGGACAGGGGCGAACACTGAAGCTTTCTTT.

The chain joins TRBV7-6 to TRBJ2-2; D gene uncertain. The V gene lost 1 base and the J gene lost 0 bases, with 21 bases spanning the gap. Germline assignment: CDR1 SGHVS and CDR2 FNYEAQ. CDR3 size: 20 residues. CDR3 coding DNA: TGTGCCAGCAGCTTAGTAGAAACAGCTTTGAGCCTTTCGAACACCGGGGAGCTGTTTTTT. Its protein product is CASSLVETALSLSNTGELFF.

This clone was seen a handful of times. This CDR3 reads CASSMGQGLTEAFF. The CDR3 bases are TGTGCCAGTAGTATGGGACAGGGACTCACTGAAGCTTTCTTT. This rearrangement joins TRBV19 to TRBJ1-1; 9 nucleotides line up with TRBD1. Germline V gives CDR1 LNHDA, CDR2 SQIVND (reference sequence). Trimming removed 3 bases from V and 4 bases from J; junction bases left unmatched: 3. The CDR3 covers 14 residues.

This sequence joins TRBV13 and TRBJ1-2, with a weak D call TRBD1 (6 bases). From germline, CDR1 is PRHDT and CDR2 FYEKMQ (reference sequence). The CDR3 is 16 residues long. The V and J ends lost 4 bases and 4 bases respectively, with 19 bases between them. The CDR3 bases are TGTGCCAGCAGCTACCCGATGGTACAGGGCGTCTATGGCTACACCTTC. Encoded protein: CASSYPMVQGVYGYTF.

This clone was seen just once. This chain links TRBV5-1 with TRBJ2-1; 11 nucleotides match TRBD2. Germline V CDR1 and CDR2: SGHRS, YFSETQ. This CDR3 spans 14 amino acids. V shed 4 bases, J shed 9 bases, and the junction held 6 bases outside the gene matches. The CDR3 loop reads CASSGSGGEGEQFF. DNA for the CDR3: TGCGCCAGCAGCGGTAGCGGGGGGGAAGGTGAGCAGTTCTTC.

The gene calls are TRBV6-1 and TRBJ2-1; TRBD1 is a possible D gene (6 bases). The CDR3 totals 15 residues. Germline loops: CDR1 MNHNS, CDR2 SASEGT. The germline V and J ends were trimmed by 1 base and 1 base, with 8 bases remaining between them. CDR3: CASSEGQGSYNEQFF. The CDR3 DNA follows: TGTGCCAGCAGTGAAGGGCAGGGGTCCTACAATGAGCAGTTCTTC.

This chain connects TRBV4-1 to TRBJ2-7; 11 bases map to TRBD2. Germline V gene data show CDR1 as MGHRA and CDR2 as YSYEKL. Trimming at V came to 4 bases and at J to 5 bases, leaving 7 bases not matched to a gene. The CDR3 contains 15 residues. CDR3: CASSPLAGGTNEQYF. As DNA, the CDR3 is TGCGCCAGCAGCCCCCTAGCGGGGGGTACCAACGAGCAGTACTTC.

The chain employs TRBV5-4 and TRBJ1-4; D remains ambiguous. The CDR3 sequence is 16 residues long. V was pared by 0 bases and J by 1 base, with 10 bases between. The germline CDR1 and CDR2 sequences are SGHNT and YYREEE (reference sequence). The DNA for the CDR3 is TGTGCCAGCAGCTTGGGGTCGGGGTTAACTAATGAAAAACTGTTTTTT. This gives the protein CASSLGSGLTNEKLFF.

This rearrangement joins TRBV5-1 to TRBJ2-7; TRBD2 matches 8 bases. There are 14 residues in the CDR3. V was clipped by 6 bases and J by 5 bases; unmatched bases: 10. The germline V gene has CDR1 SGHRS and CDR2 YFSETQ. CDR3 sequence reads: CASNPRGEGNEQYF. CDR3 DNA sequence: TGCGCCAGCAACCCGCGGGGGGAGGGAAACGAGCAGTACTTC.

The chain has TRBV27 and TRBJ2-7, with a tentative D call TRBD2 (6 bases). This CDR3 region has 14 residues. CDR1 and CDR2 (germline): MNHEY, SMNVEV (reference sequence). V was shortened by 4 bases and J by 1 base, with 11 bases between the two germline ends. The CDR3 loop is CASSSLTSSYEQYF. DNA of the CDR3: TGTGCCAGCAGTTCCCTGACTAGTTCCTACGAGCAGTACTTC.

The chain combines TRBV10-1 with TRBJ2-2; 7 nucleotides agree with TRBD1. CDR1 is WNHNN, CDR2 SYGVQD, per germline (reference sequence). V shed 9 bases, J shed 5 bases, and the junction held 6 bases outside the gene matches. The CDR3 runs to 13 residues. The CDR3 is CASQGVGTGELFF. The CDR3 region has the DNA TGCGCCAGTCAGGGGGTTGGAACCGGGGAGCTGTTTTTT.

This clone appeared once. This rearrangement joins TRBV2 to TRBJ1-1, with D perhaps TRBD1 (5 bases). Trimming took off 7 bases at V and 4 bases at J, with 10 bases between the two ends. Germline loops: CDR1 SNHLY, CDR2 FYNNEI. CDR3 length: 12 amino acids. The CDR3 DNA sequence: TGTGCCAGCACCAGGGTTATCACTGAAGCTTTCTTT. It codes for CASTRVITEAFF.

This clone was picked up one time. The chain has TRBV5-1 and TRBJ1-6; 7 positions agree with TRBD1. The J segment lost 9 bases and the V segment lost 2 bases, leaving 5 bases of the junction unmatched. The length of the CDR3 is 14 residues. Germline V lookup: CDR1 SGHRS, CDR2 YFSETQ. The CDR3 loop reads CASSFDREGSPLHF. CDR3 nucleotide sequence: TGCGCCAGCAGCTTCGACAGGGAAGGTTCACCCCTCCACTTT.

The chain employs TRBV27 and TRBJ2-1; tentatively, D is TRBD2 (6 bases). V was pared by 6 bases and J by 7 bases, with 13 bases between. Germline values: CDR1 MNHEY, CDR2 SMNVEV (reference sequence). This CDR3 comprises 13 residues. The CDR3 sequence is CASRPNGGNEQFF. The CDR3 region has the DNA TGTGCCAGCAGACCTAATGGGGGGAATGAGCAGTTCTTC.

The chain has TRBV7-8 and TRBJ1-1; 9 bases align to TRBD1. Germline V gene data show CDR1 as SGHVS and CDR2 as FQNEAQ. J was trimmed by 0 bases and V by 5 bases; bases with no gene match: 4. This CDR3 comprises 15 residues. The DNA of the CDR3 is TGTGCCAGCAGCGTCCGGGACAGGGTGAACACTGAAGCTTTCTTT. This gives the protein CASSVRDRVNTEAFF.

CDR3 region: CASSFQGANEKLFF. The CDR3 DNA follows: TGTGCCAGCAGCTTTCAGGGGGCGAATGAAAAACTGTTTTTT. The V gene is TRBV7-9, the J gene TRBJ1-4; 8 bases are shared with TRBD1. Germline assignment: CDR1 SEHNR and CDR2 FQNEAQ (reference sequence). Losses at the gene ends were 3 bases for V and 5 bases for J; bases not matched to a gene: 2. The CDR3 is made up of 14 amino acids.

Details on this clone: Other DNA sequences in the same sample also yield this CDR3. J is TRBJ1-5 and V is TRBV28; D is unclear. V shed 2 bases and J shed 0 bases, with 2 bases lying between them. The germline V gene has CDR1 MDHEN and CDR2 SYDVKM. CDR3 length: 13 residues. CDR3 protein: CASSLLSNQPQHF. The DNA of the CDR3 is TGTGCCAGCAGTTTACTTAGCAATCAGCCCCAGCATTTT.

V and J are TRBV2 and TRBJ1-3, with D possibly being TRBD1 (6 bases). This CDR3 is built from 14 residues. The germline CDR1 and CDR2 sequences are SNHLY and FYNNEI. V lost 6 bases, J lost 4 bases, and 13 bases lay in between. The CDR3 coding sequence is TGTGCCAGCAGAGCTACAGGGTTGGGAAACACCATATATTTT. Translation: CASRATGLGNTIYF. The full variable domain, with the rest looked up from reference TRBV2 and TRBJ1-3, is EPEVTQTPSHQVTQMGQEVILRCVPISNHLYFYWYRQILGQKVEFLVSFYNNEISEKSEIFDDQFSVERPDGSNFTLKIRSTKLEDSAMYFCASRATGLGNTIYFGEGSWLTVV.

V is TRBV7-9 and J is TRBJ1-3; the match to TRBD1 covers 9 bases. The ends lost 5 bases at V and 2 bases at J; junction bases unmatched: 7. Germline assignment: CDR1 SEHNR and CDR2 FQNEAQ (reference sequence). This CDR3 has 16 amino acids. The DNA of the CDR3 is TGTGCCAGCAGCCGCCCTGGGACAGGGACTGGAAACACCATATATTTT. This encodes CASSRPGTGTGNTIYF.

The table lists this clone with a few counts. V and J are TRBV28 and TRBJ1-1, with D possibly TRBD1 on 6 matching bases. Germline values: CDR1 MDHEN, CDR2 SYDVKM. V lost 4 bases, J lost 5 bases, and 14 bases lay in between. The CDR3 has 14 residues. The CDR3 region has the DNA TGTGCCAGCAGTTCACATACAGGGTATACTGAAGCTTTCTTT. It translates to CASSSHTGYTEAFF.